This TCR beta chain was sequenced during a study of T cells in Graves' hyperthyroidism and ophthalmopathy. Study-level findings and limits: A model built on 13 V-J features separated ophthalmopathy from stable hyperthyroidism. Appearing also in blood were most of the thyroid clonotypes expanded above 0.001.

Diagnosing involved the use of clinical symptoms, serum thyroxine and TRAb, thyroid ultrasound and orbital computed tomography. Isolation of PBMCs was performed on roughly 9 ml fresh peripheral blood. The CDR3 has 15 amino acids. Germline V gives CDR1 SGHAT, CDR2 FQNNGV. Trimming removed 4 bases from V and 5 bases from J; junction bases left unmatched: 6. This clonotype has more than one count but fewer than ten. What it binds is unknown. Amplification of TCR beta CDR3 regions was performed using RNA transcripts as template. With the HTBI primer set, the TCR CDR3 went through a first round of RT-PCR. TCRdb redid the calling of the multiplex PCR reads with MiXCR, one entry per CDR3 protein. The table has a few hundred thousand distinct CDR3 sequences, 15% to 19% seen once.

Sample: blood. The sequence was collected from a woman aged 30 to 39 with Graves' hyperthyroidism. The V call is TRBV11-2, the J call TRBJ2-1, with 9 bases matching TRBD1. The CDR3 region is CASSSPGTGNNEQFF. The CDR3 DNA sequence: TGTGCCAGCAGCTCCCCCGGGACAGGGAACAATGAGCAGTTCTTC.